Following are 21 T cell receptor beta chains from one sample sequenced in a study of shared clonotypes between healthy human individuals. The protocol was immunoSEQ multiplex PCR, while the TCRdb copy is restricted to in-frame clones and leaves out a portion. Among roughly 1,500,000 clones listed, approximately 98.5% were seen once. The source material was naive CD4+ T cells sorted from blood. Subset described: CD45RA+ positively selected. Receptor source: a man younger than 45 in good health.

CDR3 in amino acids: CASSSRGGYTF. The CDR3 nucleotides are TGTGCCAGCAGCTCCAGAGGCGGCTACACCTTC. The V gene is TRBV7-8, the J gene TRBJ1-2; D ambiguous. The length of the CDR3 is 11 residues. Germline V gives CDR1 SGHVS, CDR2 FQNEAQ. With 4 bases removed from V and 8 bases from J, the gap between germline ends came to 8 bases.

The chain couples TRBV14 to TRBJ1-1, with TRBD1 matching 12 bases. J was trimmed by 3 bases and V by 4 bases; bases with no gene match: 3. Germline V gene lookup returns CDR1 SGHDN and CDR2 FVKESK. The CDR3 sequence is 15 residues long. The DNA of the CDR3 is TGTGCCAGCAGCCGGGACAGGGGGCAGTACACTGAAGCTTTCTTT. This encodes CASSRDRGQYTEAFF.

This clone was found once. This chain links TRBV2 with TRBJ2-7; perhaps D is TRBD1 or TRBD2 (5 bases each). CDR1 and CDR2 from the germline V gene are SNHLY and FYNNEI. Trimming stripped 3 bases from V and 6 bases from J, with 15 bases between. This CDR3 region has 14 residues. CDR3 DNA sequence: TGTGCCAGCAGTGATGGGGTTGAGGGGCTCGAGCAGTACTTC. This sequence encodes CASSDGVEGLEQYF.

The CDR3: CASSQSVTGDIYEQYF. The CDR3, as DNA: TGCGCCAGCAGTCAATCGGTAACAGGGGATATCTACGAGCAGTACTTC. This rearrangement joins TRBV23-1 to TRBJ2-7; 7 bases map to TRBD1. TRBV23-1 belongs to the ORF category, with a function that is uncertain. V lost 0 bases and J lost 3; bases outside the gene matches: 8. CDR3 length: 16 residues.

The rearrangement uses TRBV20-1 and TRBJ2-5; the D gene could be TRBD1 or TRBD2 (5 bases each). Trimming pared 7 bases from V and 3 bases from J, leaving 9 bases between. CDR3 length: 11 residues. CDR1 is DFQATT and CDR2 is SNEGSKA in the germline V gene (reference sequence). CDR3 in DNA: TGCAGTGGAGTGGGGGAAGAGACCCAGTACTTC. It translates to CSGVGEETQYF.

This sequence joins TRBV30 and TRBJ2-7; no firm D call. The CDR3 has 18 residues. CDR1 and CDR2 from the germline V gene are GTSNPN and SVGIG (reference sequence). Trimming shortened V by 0 bases and J by 5 bases, and 26 bases separated the two germline ends. The chain's CDR3 is CAWSVTLRTALGANEQYF. The CDR3 DNA follows: TGTGCCTGGAGTGTAACCCTACGAACGGCCCTCGGAGCGAACGAGCAGTACTTC.

J is TRBJ1-1 and V is TRBV28; the match to TRBD1 covers 8 bases. V lost 6 bases, J lost 11 bases, and 8 bases stayed unmatched. Germline V lookup: CDR1 MDHEN, CDR2 SYDVKM. This CDR3 has 12 residues. The CDR3: CASSPQGVAAFF. CDR3 nucleotides: TGTGCCAGCAGCCCACAGGGGGTTGCCGCTTTCTTT.

The CDR3 DNA is TGTGCCTGGAGTGCACAGGGCCCCCCCTTCCCCAATGAAAAACTGTTTTTT. Translating gives CAWSAQGPPFPNEKLFF. The rearrangement uses TRBV30 and TRBJ1-4; a possible D gene is TRBD1 (6 bases). Germline V gene sequence: CDR1 GTSNPN, CDR2 SVGIG (reference sequence). The V end lost 1 base, the J end lost 5 bases, and 20 bases lay between the germline ends. This CDR3 is built from 17 residues.

The rearrangement links TRBV28 to TRBJ2-1, with unresolved D. Germline CDR1 reads MDHEN; CDR2 reads SYDVKM. V was trimmed by 3 bases and J by 12 bases, leaving 6 bases between them. The CDR3 sequence is 10 residues long. CDR3 sequence reads: CASSLFPQFF. The CDR3 DNA sequence: TGTGCCAGCAGTTTGTTCCCGCAGTTCTTC.

This clone was counted between two and nine times. This chain links TRBV2 with TRBJ2-7; TRBD1 matches 10 bases. The CDR3 totals 13 residues. J gave up 5 bases and V 10 bases, and 8 bases lay outside the gene matches. Germline loops: CDR1 SNHLY, CDR2 FYNNEI. The CDR3 DNA reads as TGTGCCAAAGGACAGGGGGGCACTGACGAGCAGTACTTC. Its translation is CAKGQGGTDEQYF.

The genes are TRBV10-3 and TRBJ2-2, with 10 bases fitting TRBD1. This CDR3 is built from 17 residues. V trimming: 5 bases; J trimming: 0 bases; junction bases outside the gene matches: 6. In germline, CDR1 is ENHRY, CDR2 SYGVKD. CDR3 bases: TGTGCCATCAGTTTCCCGGGACAGGGGACGAACACCGGGGAGCTGTTTTTT. Its protein is CAISFPGQGTNTGELFF.

The chain uses TRBV28 and TRBJ1-1; D is undetermined. CDR1 is MDHEN and CDR2 is SYDVKM in the germline V gene. The CDR3 sequence is 12 residues long. The germline V and J ends were trimmed by 7 bases and 10 bases, with 16 bases remaining between them. The CDR3 DNA is TGTGCCAGCATCAAACCGCCGGGTACAGCTTTCTTT. Encoded protein: CASIKPPGTAFF.

The chain is built from TRBV5-1 and TRBJ2-7, with D perhaps matching TRBD2 (5 bases). The CDR3 totals 16 residues. Per germline, CDR1 SGHRS and CDR2 YFSETQ. V was shortened by 0 bases and J by 2 bases, with 15 bases between the two germline ends. Here the CDR3 DNA reads TGCGCCAGCAGCTTGGGCCCAGGCGGGCCGCCCTACGAGCAGTACTTC. Its translation: CASSLGPGGPPYEQYF.

This chain connects TRBV5-5 to TRBJ2-1, with 8 bases fitting TRBD1. Germline CDR1 is SGHKS and CDR2 is YYEKEE (reference sequence). V trimming: 4 bases; J trimming: 2 bases; junction bases outside the gene matches: 5. The CDR3 loop spans 15 amino acids. The CDR3 loop reads CASSHGQGAYNEQFF. The CDR3 coding sequence is TGTGCCAGCAGCCACGGACAGGGCGCCTACAATGAGCAGTTCTTC.

The V gene is TRBV19, the J gene TRBJ2-7; 7 bases fit TRBD1. Unmatched junction bases numbered 8, after V lost 5 bases and J lost 1 base. The CDR3 is 15 residues long. CDR1 LNHDA and CDR2 SQIVND come from the germline V gene (reference sequence). CDR3 amino acids: CASSYRGQDSYEQYF. In nucleotides, the CDR3 is TGTGCCAGTAGTTACAGAGGACAGGATTCCTACGAGCAGTACTTC.

V is TRBV12-5 and J is TRBJ2-6; no clear D gene. Deletions cut 3 bases from V and 2 bases from J, with 11 bases between. Germline-derived CDR1 and CDR2 are LGHNT and FRNRAP. The CDR3 runs 16 residues. The CDR3 protein is CASGFWQSAGANVLTF. DNA for the CDR3: TGTGCTAGTGGTTTTTGGCAGAGCGCTGGGGCCAACGTCCTGACTTTC.

The V call is TRBV2, the J call TRBJ2-3, with D tentatively TRBD1 or TRBD2 (5 bases each). The length of the CDR3 is 14 residues. In germline, CDR1 is SNHLY, CDR2 FYNNEI. With 6 bases removed from V and 0 bases from J, the gap between germline ends came to 10 bases. CDR3 sequence (DNA): TGTGCCAGCAGACGGGACCGTAGCACAGATACGCAGTATTTT. Amino acids: CASRRDRSTDTQYF.

The gene calls are TRBV5-1 and TRBJ2-5; 11 bases are a match to TRBD2. The germline CDR1 and CDR2 sequences are SGHRS and YFSETQ. With 7 bases clipped from V and 5 bases from J, the junction kept 10 bases outside the gene matches. The CDR3 is 15 amino acids. Here the CDR3 DNA reads TGCGCCAGCGGGTCGATAGCGGGAGGGTTGGAGACCCAGTACTTC. Protein product: CASGSIAGGLETQYF. The whole variable domain, filled in from reference TRBV5-1 and TRBJ2-5, reads KAGVTQTPRYLIKTRGQQVTLSCSPISGHRSVSWYQQTPGQGLQFLFEYFSETQRNKGNFPGRFSGRQFSNSRSEMNVSTLELGDSALYLCASGSIAGGLETQYFGPGTRLLVL.

The rearrangement joins TRBV9 to TRBJ2-3; D tentatively fits TRBD1 or TRBD2 (6 bases each). CDR1 SGDLS and CDR2 YYNGEE come from the germline V gene. Trimming pared 7 bases from V and 3 bases from J, leaving 12 bases between. This CDR3 comprises 13 residues. The CDR3 spells CASRKGGTDTQYF. As DNA, the CDR3 is TGTGCCAGCCGCAAGGGGGGAACAGATACGCAGTATTTT. Based on the CDR3 plus reference TRBV9 and TRBJ2-3, the full variable domain is DSGVTQTPKHLITATGQRVTLRCSPRSGDLSVYWYQQSLDQGLQFLIQYYNGEERAKGNILERFSAQQFPDLHSELNLSSLELGDSALYFCASRKGGTDTQYFGPGTRLTVL.

CDR3 in amino acids: CASSVAVAGSYEQYF. The CDR3 DNA follows: TGTGCCAGCAGCGTAGCGGTAGCGGGGTCCTACGAGCAGTACTTC. The rearrangement uses TRBV9 and TRBJ2-7; TRBD2 aligns across 8 bases. Germline CDR1 reads SGDLS; CDR2 reads YYNGEE. The CDR3 sequence is 15 residues long. V lost 0 bases to trimming and J lost 1 base; unmatched junction nucleotides: 3.

The chain uses TRBV6-4 and TRBJ1-1, with 7 bases fitting TRBD1. After removal of 5 bases from V and 2 bases from J, the junction contained 5 bases not matched to a gene. CDR1 and CDR2 from the germline V gene are MRHNA and SNTAGT. This CDR3 contains 14 residues. CDR3 DNA: TGTGCCAGCAGTTCTGGACAGGCTAACACTGAAGCTTTCTTT. Protein: CASSSGQANTEAFF.